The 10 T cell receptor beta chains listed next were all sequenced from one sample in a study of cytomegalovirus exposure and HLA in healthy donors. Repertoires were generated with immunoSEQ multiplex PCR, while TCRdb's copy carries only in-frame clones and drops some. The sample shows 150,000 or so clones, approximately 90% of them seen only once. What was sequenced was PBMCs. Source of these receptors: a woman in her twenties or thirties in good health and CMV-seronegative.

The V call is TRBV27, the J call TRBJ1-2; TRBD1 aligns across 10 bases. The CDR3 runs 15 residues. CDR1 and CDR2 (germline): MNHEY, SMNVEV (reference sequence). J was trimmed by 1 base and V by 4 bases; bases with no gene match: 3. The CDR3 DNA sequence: TGTGCCAGCAGTTCCGACAGGGGGCTTAACTATGGCTACACCTTC. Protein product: CASSSDRGLNYGYTF.

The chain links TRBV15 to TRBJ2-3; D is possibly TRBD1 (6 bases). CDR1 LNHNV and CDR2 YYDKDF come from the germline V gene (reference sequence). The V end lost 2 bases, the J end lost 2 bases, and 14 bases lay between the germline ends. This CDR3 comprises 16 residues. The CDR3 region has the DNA TGTGCCACCAGCAGACCCCAGGGGTCCGACACAGATACGCAGTATTTT. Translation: CATSRPQGSDTDTQYF.

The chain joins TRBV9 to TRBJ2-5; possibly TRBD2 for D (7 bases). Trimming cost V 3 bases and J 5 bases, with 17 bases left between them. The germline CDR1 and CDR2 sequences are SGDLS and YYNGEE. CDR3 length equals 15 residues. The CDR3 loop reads CASSEGGGAGETQYF. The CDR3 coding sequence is TGTGCCAGCAGCGAGGGGGGAGGAGCGGGGGAGACCCAGTACTTC. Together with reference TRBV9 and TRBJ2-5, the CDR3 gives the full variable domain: DSGVTQTPKHLITATGQRVTLRCSPRSGDLSVYWYQQSLDQGLQFLIQYYNGEERAKGNILERFSAQQFPDLHSELNLSSLELGDSALYFCASSEGGGAGETQYFGPGTRLLVL.

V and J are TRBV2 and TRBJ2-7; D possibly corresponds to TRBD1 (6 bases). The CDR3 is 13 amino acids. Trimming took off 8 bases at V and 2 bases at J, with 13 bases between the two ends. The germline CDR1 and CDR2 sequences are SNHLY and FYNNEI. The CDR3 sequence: CASDSTGPYEQYF. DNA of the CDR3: TGTGCCAGCGACTCGACAGGCCCCTACGAGCAGTACTTC.

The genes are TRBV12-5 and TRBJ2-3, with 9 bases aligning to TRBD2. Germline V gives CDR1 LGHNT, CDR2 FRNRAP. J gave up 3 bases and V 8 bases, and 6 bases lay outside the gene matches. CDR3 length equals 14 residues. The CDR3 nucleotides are TGTGCTAGTTGGGGCGGGGGGGCAACAGATACGCAGTATTTT. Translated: CASWGGGATDTQYF. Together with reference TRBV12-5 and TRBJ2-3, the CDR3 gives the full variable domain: DARVTQTPRHKVTEMGQEVTMRCQPILGHNTVFWYRQTMMQGLELLAYFRNRAPLDDSGMPKDRFSAEMPDATLATLKIQPSEPRDSAVYFCASWGGGATDTQYFGPGTRLTVL.

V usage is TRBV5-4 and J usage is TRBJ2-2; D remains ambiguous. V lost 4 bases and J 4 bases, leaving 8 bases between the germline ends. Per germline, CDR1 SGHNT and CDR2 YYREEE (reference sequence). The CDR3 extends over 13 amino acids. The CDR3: CASSRPGTGELFF. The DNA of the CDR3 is TGTGCCAGCAGCCGGCCGGGCACCGGGGAGCTGTTTTTT.

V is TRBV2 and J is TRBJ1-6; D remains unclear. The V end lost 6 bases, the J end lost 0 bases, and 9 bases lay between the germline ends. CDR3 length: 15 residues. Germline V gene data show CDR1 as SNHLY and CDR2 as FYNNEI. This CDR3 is CASRGVSSYNSPLHF. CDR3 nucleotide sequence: TGTGCCAGCAGGGGCGTTAGCTCCTATAATTCACCCCTCCACTTT.

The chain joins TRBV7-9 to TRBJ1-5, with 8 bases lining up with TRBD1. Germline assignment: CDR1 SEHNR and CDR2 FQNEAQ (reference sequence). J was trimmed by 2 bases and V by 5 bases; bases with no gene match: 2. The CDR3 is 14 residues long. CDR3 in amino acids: CASSPTGGNQPQHF. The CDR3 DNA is TGTGCCAGCAGCCCGACAGGGGGCAATCAGCCCCAGCATTTT. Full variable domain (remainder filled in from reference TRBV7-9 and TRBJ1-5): DTGVSQNPRHKITKRGQNVTFRCDPISEHNRLYWYRQTLGQGPEFLTYFQNEAQLEKSRLLSDRFSAERPKGSFSTLEIQRTEQGDSAMYLCASSPTGGNQPQHFGDGTRLSIL.

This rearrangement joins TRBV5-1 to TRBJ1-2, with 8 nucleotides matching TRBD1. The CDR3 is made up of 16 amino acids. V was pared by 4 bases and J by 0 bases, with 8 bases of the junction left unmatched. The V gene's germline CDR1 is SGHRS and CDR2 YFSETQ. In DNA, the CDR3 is TGCGCCAGCAGCCGGACAGGGAGCAGATCTAACTATGGCTACACCTTC. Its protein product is CASSRTGSRSNYGYTF.

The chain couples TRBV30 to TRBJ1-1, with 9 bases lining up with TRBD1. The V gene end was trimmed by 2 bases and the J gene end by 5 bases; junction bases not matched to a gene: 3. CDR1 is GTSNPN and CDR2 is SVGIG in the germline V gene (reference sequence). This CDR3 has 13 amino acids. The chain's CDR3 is CAWSTTGGTEAFF. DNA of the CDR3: TGTGCCTGGAGTACGACAGGGGGTACTGAAGCTTTCTTT.